This TCR beta chain was captured in a study of shared clonotypes between healthy human individuals (dated by TCRdb to the early 2020s). As for the study more broadly: A few men and a couple of women, aged 18 to 49 years, made up the cohort. For each donor, CD4 naive and CD4 memory were each given three plates, CD8 naive was given two plates, and CD8 memory was given one plate. The study deeply sequenced blood TCR repertoires of five healthy adults to estimate repertoire size and the extent of clonotype sharing between individuals. Each donor's leukapheresis produced roughly between roughly 0.85 and 10 billion PBMCs. To increase sequencing depth and limit assay-specific biases, different laboratories used diverse techniques to prepare libraries and sequence TCR repertoires.

A remark on this clone: No antigen is known for it. Nothing much larger sits one base from this clone, and base qualities are not available.

For the CD8 naive samples, CD45RO-negative cells were positively selected for CCR7, yielding a CD45RA+CCR7+ population from which TemRA cells were excluded. Healthy HIV-negative adults with no recently reported acute infections or vaccinations were included as donors. Every donor was a Caucasian adult residing in Nashville, Tennessee, USA. Blood was collected by leukapheresis, and PBMCs were isolated by Ficoll-Histopaque density gradient centrifugation and then cryopreserved in liquid nitrogen vapor phase. Analytical flow cytometry was used to check the purity and quantity of each magnetically sorted T cell population. From each sorted fraction, genomic DNA was isolated and quantified by UV absorbance on a Nanodrop 2000c. Using the deep immunoSEQ assay, multiplex PCR amplified TCR CDR3 regions from genomic DNA. Genomic DNA extracted from each cell subset was distributed evenly over all wells of several immunoSEQ 96-well plates, and each plate served as one replicate. Each replicate PCR for sorted subsets received approximately 200 ng genomic DNA, equal to about 30,000 T cell genomes. The purified libraries were quantified using a Qubit 3.0 fluorometer, sized with a Bioanalyzer 2100, and then quantified again using the KAPA Library Quantification kit. Every immunoSEQ 96-well plate was sequenced on a dedicated single-read 150-cycle Illumina NextSeq 550 flow cell. Regarding the original processing steps: Because the immunoSEQ output included only junctional sequences and no quality scores, the filtering could not be the same as the filtering used for full-length reads. To assign V/J genes and CDR3, sequences were annotated using PyIR, a Python wrapper for IgBLAST v1.9, with IMGT germline references. Any read was removed if the V/J assignment was weak (E-value above 1e-6), the CDR3 was missing, or the read contained stop codons, out-of-frame junctions, or ambiguous translated residues. A V3J clonotype was defined by an identical inferred V gene, J gene, and CDR3 amino acid sequence. Percentage overlap between repertoires was computed as shared unique clonotypes divided by the size of the smaller repertoire. Repertoire richness was assessed with RTK rarefaction, the Chao1 estimator, and Recon v2.1 estimates of unobserved clonotypes. Generation probabilities for all TCRbeta clonotypes obtained by the gDNA method from a handful of donors were computed using OLGA. TCRdb carries this immuneACCESS record with in-frame sequences only. Its versions omit some clonotypes, under half of them owing to an unresolved V gene in the studies checked, with the rest unexplained. That table furnishes V, J and clone size, whereas the DNA furnished D and trimming. Across this sample there are some 2,000,000 clones, with just under 95% seen only once. The leading ten clones occupy roughly 1% of the sample.

The paper's findings and limits, for the study overall: Based on pairwise subsampling, the degree of clonotype sharing among donors was expected to be affected by sequencing depth. Larger estimated clonotype richness was generally found for naive subsets than for memory subsets. The genetic and exposure-history diversity represented was limited by the small number of donors. Compared with non-shared clonotypes, the clonotypes found in all four sorted-subset donors had higher generation probabilities. Sampling was limited to blood, and TCR repertoires in tissue likely differ from TCR repertoires in blood. When several donors were compared, the shared fraction of clonotypes was around 5% for naive CD4, less than 4% for naive CD8, more than 2% for memory CD4, and 0.35% to 0.4% for memory CD8. Even with the large sequencing depth, rarefaction of the sorted-subset datasets indicated that sequencing was incomplete.

The receptor was isolated from a man between 18 and 29 years old in good health. Material: naive CD8+ T cells sorted from blood. The cell subset or site label, read with the paper, signifies: CD45RA+CCR7+.

The DNA sequence reads TGTGCCAGCAGCCCAGACAGGGTTTCCGAGCAGTACTTC. This is translated as CASSPDRVSEQYF. The sequence links TRBV7-6 to TRBJ2-7, and TRBD1 aligns with 7 junction nucleotides. Trimming takes 5 bases off V and 6 bases off J; junction bases not matched to a gene: 7. Looking up the germline V gene yields CDR1 SGHVS and CDR2 FNYEAQ. The CDR3 runs 13 amino acids, cysteine and phenylalanine included. Only the CDR3 region is kept as DNA, spanning 39 bases read in frame from base 1.